This T cell receptor beta chain was retrieved from a study of spatial heterogeneity in lung cancer. From the 5' RACE reads, TCRdb called clonotypes with MiXCR, one entry per CDR3 protein. The top ten clones hold about 20% of a sample with 17,000 or so distinct CDR3 sequences, about 9% of them seen once. Time point noted: blood at routine non-recurrence follow-up after resection. The specimen was PBMCs, collected at follow-up. The sequence was collected from a male donor with early-stage non-small cell lung cancer.

Here the CDR3 reads CASSLVPGGYEQYF. The CDR3 DNA sequence: TGTGCCAGCAGCTTGGTCCCAGGGGGCTACGAGCAGTACTTC. The V and J genes are TRBV5-5 and TRBJ2-7; 7 bases map to TRBD1. Germline V lookup: CDR1 SGHKS, CDR2 YYEKEE (reference sequence). The CDR3 covers 14 residues. The junction had 3 bases not matched to a gene; V was cut back by 0 bases and J by 3 bases.